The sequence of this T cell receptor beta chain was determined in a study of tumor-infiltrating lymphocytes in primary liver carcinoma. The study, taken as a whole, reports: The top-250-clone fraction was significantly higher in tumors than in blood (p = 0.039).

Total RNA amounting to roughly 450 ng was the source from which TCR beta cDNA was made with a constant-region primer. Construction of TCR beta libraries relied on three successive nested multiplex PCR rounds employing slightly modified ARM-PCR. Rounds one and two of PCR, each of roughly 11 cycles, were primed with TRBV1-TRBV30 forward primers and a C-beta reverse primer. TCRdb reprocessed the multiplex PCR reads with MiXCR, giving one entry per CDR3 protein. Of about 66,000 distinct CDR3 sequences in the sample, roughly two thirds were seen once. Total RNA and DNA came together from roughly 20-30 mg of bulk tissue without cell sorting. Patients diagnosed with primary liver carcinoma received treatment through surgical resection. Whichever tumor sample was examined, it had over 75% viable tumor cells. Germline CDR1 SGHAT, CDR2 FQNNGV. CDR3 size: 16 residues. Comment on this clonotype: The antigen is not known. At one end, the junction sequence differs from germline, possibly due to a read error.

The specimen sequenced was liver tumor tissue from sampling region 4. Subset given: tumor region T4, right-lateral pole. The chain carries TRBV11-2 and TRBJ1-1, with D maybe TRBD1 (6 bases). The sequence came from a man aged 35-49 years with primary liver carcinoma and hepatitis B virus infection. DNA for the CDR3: TGTGCCAGCAGTCGAGATAGGGCAGGGGTCTTCACTGAAGCTCTCTTT. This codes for CASSRDRAGVFTEALF.